Below are 30 T cell receptor beta chains sequenced from a single sample in a study of shared clonotypes between healthy human individuals. Libraries were prepared by immunoSEQ multiplex PCR; TCRdb keeps only in-frame clonotypes and omits some of them. Of 2 million to 2.5 million clones listed, around 92% are singletons. Material: naive CD4+ T cells from PBMCs. Subset given: CD45RA+ positively selected. Source of these receptors: a man between 18 and 29 years old in good health. Some clones in this sample may be carry-over from other donors' samples.

This chain links TRBV19 with TRBJ1-4; TRBD1 is a possible D gene (6 bases). Germline assignment: CDR1 LNHDA and CDR2 SQIVND (reference sequence). The CDR3 is made up of 13 amino acids. Deletions cut 8 bases from V and 1 base from J, with 8 bases between. The DNA for the CDR3 is TGTGCCAGTTCGGACAGAACTAATGAAAAACTGTTTTTT. It is translated as CASSDRTNEKLFF. Using reference TRBV19 and TRBJ1-4 for the parts outside the CDR3, the full variable domain is DGGITQSPKYLFRKEGQNVTLSCEQNLNHDAMYWYRQDPGQGLRLIYYSQIVNDFQKGDIAEGYSVSREKKESFPLTVTSAQKNPTAFYLCASSDRTNEKLFFGSGTQLSVL.

The chain recombines TRBV9 with TRBJ2-2; the D call may be TRBD1 or TRBD2 (5 bases each). Trimming shortened V by 6 bases and J by 4 bases, and 13 bases separated the two germline ends. The V gene's germline CDR1 is SGDLS and CDR2 YYNGEE. The CDR3 sequence is 14 residues long. DNA of the CDR3: TGTGCCAGCACCCAGGGACCGACCACCGGGGAGCTGTTTTTT. Its translation is CASTQGPTTGELFF.

The chain uses TRBV25-1 and TRBJ2-2, with 10 bases matching TRBD2. The CDR3 covers 16 residues. The germline CDR1 and CDR2 sequences are MGHDK and SYGVNS. V was pared by 3 bases and J by 0 bases, with 1 base of the junction left unmatched. The CDR3 nucleotides read TGTGCCAGCAGTGATACTAGCGGGGCGAACACCGGGGAGCTGTTTTTT. Translated, it gives CASSDTSGANTGELFF.

J is TRBJ2-5 and V is TRBV2; 12 positions match TRBD2. With V trimmed by 6 bases and J by 1 base, 6 bases remained unmatched. The germline gives CDR1 SNHLY, CDR2 FYNNEI. The CDR3 totals 16 residues. CDR3 coding DNA: TGTGCCAGCAGATTAATGGGACTAGCGGGCCAAGAGACCCAGTACTTC. This gives the protein CASRLMGLAGQETQYF.

This chain joins TRBV5-1 and TRBJ2-5; 10 bases agree with TRBD1. V was pared by 6 bases and J by 0 bases, with 5 bases of the junction left unmatched. The germline V gene has CDR1 SGHRS and CDR2 YFSETQ. This CDR3 is 15 amino acids long. CDR3 DNA sequence: TGCGCCAGCACTCGGACAGGGGGACACCAAGAGACCCAGTACTTC. Translating it yields CASTRTGGHQETQYF.

This clone occurred a few times. The chain couples TRBV7-9 to TRBJ1-1, with D uncertain. V lost 2 bases to trimming and J lost 5 bases, with 12 bases between them. The CDR3 contains 14 residues. CDR1 is SEHNR, CDR2 FQNEAQ, per germline (reference sequence). This chain's CDR3 is CASSLIMAATEAFF. The CDR3 DNA sequence: TGTGCCAGCAGCTTAATCATGGCAGCAACTGAAGCTTTCTTT.

The chain uses TRBV10-3 and TRBJ1-3; the D is unclear. CDR1 is ENHRY and CDR2 is SYGVKD in the germline V gene. The germline V and J ends were trimmed by 3 bases and 2 bases, with 11 bases remaining between them. The CDR3 loop spans 15 amino acids. The CDR3 DNA reads as TGTGCCATCAGTGATCACGTAGCAACTGGAAACACCATATATTTT. Translated, it gives CAISDHVATGNTIYF.

This chain uses TRBV6-1 with TRBJ2-5; D uncertain. Trimming took off 5 bases at V and 1 base at J, with 14 bases between the two ends. The CDR3 is 15 amino acids. CDR1 and CDR2 (germline): MNHNS, SASEGT. The CDR3 here is CASSRYQRSQETQYF. The DNA for the CDR3 is TGTGCCAGCAGTAGGTACCAGAGATCCCAAGAGACCCAGTACTTC.

As to this clone: Other DNA sequences within the sample encode an identical CDR3. The CDR3 here is CASSPQGETQYF. CDR3 sequence (DNA): TGTGCCAGCAGTCCCCAGGGGGAGACCCAGTACTTC. The rearrangement joins TRBV6-6 to TRBJ2-5; D is perhaps TRBD1 (6 bases). The CDR3 runs to 12 residues. The ends were cut back, 5 bases at V and 5 bases at J, with 9 bases in the middle. Germline CDR1 MNHNY, CDR2 SVGAGI (reference sequence).

This clone was seen a single time. The rearrangement links TRBV5-1 to TRBJ1-2; D not resolved. Germline V gene sequence: CDR1 SGHRS, CDR2 YFSETQ. The CDR3 has 12 residues. The V end lost 0 bases, the J end lost 4 bases, and 4 bases lay between the germline ends. The CDR3 here is CASSLVSYGYTF. CDR3 sequence (DNA): TGCGCCAGCAGCTTGGTTAGCTATGGCTACACCTTC.

The rearrangement uses TRBV18 and TRBJ2-3; TRBD2 is a possible D gene (6 bases). V gave up 2 bases and J gave up 2 bases, with 20 bases separating them. The CDR3 is made up of 18 amino acids. Germline V CDR1 and CDR2: KGHSH, LQKENI. CDR3 bases: TGTGCCAGCTCACCATTCTCGACTAGTGGGATGGACACAGATACGCAGTATTTT. This encodes CASSPFSTSGMDTDTQYF.

This sequence joins TRBV11-2 and TRBJ2-7; D gene uncertain. CDR3 length equals 15 residues. V gave up 0 bases and J gave up 7 bases, with 16 bases separating them. Germline assignment: CDR1 SGHAT and CDR2 FQNNGV. The CDR3: CASSLEGYGLGEQYF. CDR3 nucleotides: TGTGCCAGCAGCTTAGAGGGATACGGCCTTGGGGAGCAGTACTTC.

The gene calls are TRBV6-1 and TRBJ2-7; 8 bases match TRBD1. Unmatched junction bases numbered 8, after V lost 2 bases and J lost 5 bases. CDR3 size: 15 residues. Germline V gene sequence: CDR1 MNHNS, CDR2 SASEGT. The CDR3 nucleotides are TGTGCCAGCAGTGAAAGTAGACAGGGGTATGACGAGCAGTACTTC. Translating gives CASSESRQGYDEQYF.

The rearrangement joins TRBV28 to TRBJ1-1; 7 bases are a match to TRBD1. CDR3 length: 14 residues. With V trimmed by 5 bases and J by 11 bases, 14 bases remained unmatched. CDR1 MDHEN and CDR2 SYDVKM come from the germline V gene. The CDR3 protein is CASSLPGQREAAFF. The CDR3 DNA is TGTGCCAGCAGTCTACCGGGACAGAGGGAGGCGGCTTTCTTT. Filled out from reference TRBV28 and TRBJ1-1, the complete variable domain reads DVKVTQSSRYLVKRTGEKVFLECVQDMDHENMFWYRQDPGLGLRLIYFSYDVKMKEKGDIPEGYSVSREKKERFSLILESASTNQTSMYLCASSLPGQREAAFFGQGTRLTVV.

This clone was detected only a few times. CDR3 region: CASSLTGGDNEKLFF. CDR3 DNA sequence: TGTGCCAGCAGCCTAACAGGAGGCGATAATGAAAAACTGTTTTTT. This chain uses TRBV28 with TRBJ1-4, with a possible D match to TRBD1 (5 bases). Trimming took off 6 bases at V and 4 bases at J, with 15 bases between the two ends. Germline CDR1 reads MDHEN; CDR2 reads SYDVKM. CDR3 length equals 15 residues.

Regarding this clone: Within the sample, other DNA sequences also encode this same CDR3. This sequence joins TRBV7-2 and TRBJ2-5; D gene uncertain. Germline-derived CDR1 and CDR2 are SGHTA and FQGNSA. V was cut by 3 bases and J by 1 base, with 6 bases left in between. The CDR3 sequence is 13 residues long. The CDR3 sequence: CASSFPGQETQYF. CDR3 sequence (DNA): TGTGCCAGCAGCTTTCCCGGCCAAGAGACCCAGTACTTC.

The chain combines TRBV28 with TRBJ1-2, with 8 positions matching TRBD1. This CDR3 spans 14 amino acids. V trimming: 5 bases; J trimming: 3 bases; junction bases outside the gene matches: 5. The V gene's germline CDR1 is MDHEN and CDR2 SYDVKM. In DNA, the CDR3 is TGTGCCAGCAGTCACGGACAGGGACACTATGGCTACACCTTC. The encoded protein is CASSHGQGHYGYTF.

The chain carries TRBV7-9 and TRBJ2-1; D not certain. Germline V gives CDR1 SEHNR, CDR2 FQNEAQ (reference sequence). V lost 0 bases and J lost 10, with 4 bases in between. The CDR3 spans 11 residues. CDR3 in amino acids: CASSLAWEQFF. DNA of the CDR3: TGTGCCAGCAGCTTAGCTTGGGAGCAGTTCTTC.

This sequence joins TRBV6-5 and TRBJ1-1, with a possible D match to TRBD1 (5 bases). V was trimmed by 6 bases and J by 0 bases, leaving 14 bases between them. The CDR3 runs to 15 residues. Germline assignment: CDR1 MNHEY and CDR2 SVGAGI. The CDR3 sequence: CASSPWGVVNTEAFF. CDR3 DNA: TGTGCCAGCAGCCCCTGGGGGGTGGTGAACACTGAAGCTTTCTTT.

The chain links TRBV7-8 to TRBJ1-1; D not certain. This CDR3 is 14 amino acids long. V gave up 5 bases and J gave up 0 bases, with 10 bases separating them. The germline gives CDR1 SGHVS, CDR2 FQNEAQ. CDR3 residues: CASSPREVNTEAFF. CDR3 nucleotide sequence: TGTGCCAGCAGCCCGCGAGAGGTGAACACTGAAGCTTTCTTT.

Concerning this clone itself: This sample includes further DNA sequences coding for the same CDR3. CDR3 bases: TGCGCCAGCAGCTCTTTAGCGGGAGGGCCCAACGAGCAGTACTTC. It translates to CASSSLAGGPNEQYF. The chain links TRBV5-1 to TRBJ2-7; 11 bases align to TRBD2. V lost 3 bases and J lost 5; bases outside the gene matches: 7. The CDR3 runs 15 residues. Germline assignment: CDR1 SGHRS and CDR2 YFSETQ.

V is TRBV18 and J is TRBJ1-2; possibly TRBD1 for D (5 bases). Trimming removed 0 bases at V and 4 bases at J, with 9 bases between. From germline, CDR1 is KGHSH and CDR2 LQKENI. The CDR3 sequence is 14 residues long. The CDR3, as DNA: TGTGCCAGCTCACCACCGGGACGGTTCTATGGCTACACCTTC. This translates into CASSPPGRFYGYTF.

V and J are TRBV19 and TRBJ2-7, with TRBD1 identical over 9 bases. This CDR3 has 16 residues. Germline-derived CDR1 and CDR2 are LNHDA and SQIVND (reference sequence). Unmatched junction bases numbered 10, after V lost 3 bases and J lost 4 bases. For the CDR3, the DNA is TGTGCCAGTAGTATGTTGTCGGGACAGGGTATATACGAGCAGTACTTC. Translating it yields CASSMLSGQGIYEQYF.

The chain employs TRBV9 and TRBJ2-3; TRBD2 matches at 7 bases. CDR1 and CDR2 (germline): SGDLS, YYNGEE. V shed 0 bases and J 7 bases; nucleotides not matched to a gene: 5. The CDR3 has 14 residues. CDR3 nucleotide sequence: TGTGCCAGCAGCGTAGGGGAGGGCCCGTATACGCAGTATTTT. Amino acids: CASSVGEGPYTQYF.

V is TRBV14 and J is TRBJ1-2; no clear D gene. This CDR3 spans 16 amino acids. The germline V and J ends were trimmed by 0 bases and 0 bases, with 11 bases remaining between them. Looked up from germline, CDR1 is SGHDN and CDR2 is FVKESK. The CDR3 sequence is CASSQERADANYGYTF. The CDR3 coding sequence is TGTGCCAGCAGCCAAGAGAGGGCAGATGCTAACTATGGCTACACCTTC.

The chain employs TRBV6-5 and TRBJ2-2; TRBD2 might be the D (5 bases). Germline V CDR1 and CDR2: MNHEY, SVGAGI. This CDR3 region has 16 residues. V was trimmed by 0 bases and J by 0 bases, leaving 8 bases between them. DNA of the CDR3: TGTGCCAGCAGTTACTCATGGACTGCGAACACCGGGGAGCTGTTTTTT. It is translated as CASSYSWTANTGELFF.

V is TRBV15 and J is TRBJ2-7, with TRBD2 matching over 7 bases. The CDR3 extends over 16 amino acids. V shed 1 base and J 1 base; nucleotides not matched to a gene: 7. The germline gives CDR1 LNHNV, CDR2 YYDKDF (reference sequence). The CDR3 sequence is CATSRAGGYGSYEQYF. The CDR3 DNA follows: TGTGCCACCAGCAGAGCGGGAGGCTATGGATCCTACGAGCAGTACTTC. Using reference TRBV15 and TRBJ2-7 for the parts outside the CDR3, the full variable domain is DAMVIQNPRYQVTQFGKPVTLSCSQTLNHNVMYWYQQKSSQAPKLLFHYYDKDFNNEADTPDNFQSRRPNTSFCFLDIRSPGLGDTAMYLCATSRAGGYGSYEQYFGPGTRLTVT.

This clone is a singleton in its sample. The chain is built from TRBV4-3 and TRBJ2-3, with TRBD1 matching 8 bases. The V gene's germline CDR1 is LGHNA and CDR2 YSLEER. CDR3 length: 16 residues. Trimming removed 1 base from V and 6 bases from J; junction bases left unmatched: 9. CDR3 amino acids: CASSQALGQGGDTQYF. In DNA, the CDR3 is TGCGCCAGCAGCCAAGCCCTCGGACAGGGCGGGGATACGCAGTATTTT.

This clone was recorded only once. In the same sample, other DNA sequences code for this CDR3. The chain has TRBV19 and TRBJ1-5; 8 bases match TRBD1. The germline V gene has CDR1 LNHDA and CDR2 SQIVND (reference sequence). The trim removed 6 bases at V and 2 bases at J, leaving 3 bases unmatched. The CDR3 is 14 residues long. CDR3 sequence reads: CASSTTGGNQPQHF. The CDR3 nucleotides read TGTGCCAGTAGCACGACAGGGGGCAATCAGCCCCAGCATTTT.

Only one count was recorded for this clone. The chain is built from TRBV19 and TRBJ1-1; the D is unclear. This CDR3 spans 13 amino acids. CDR1 is LNHDA, CDR2 SQIVND, per germline (reference sequence). Trimming took 7 bases from V and 0 from J, leaving 9 bases between them. CDR3 nucleotide sequence: TGTGCCAGTACTGAATCGGTGAACACTGAAGCTTTCTTT. Translated: CASTESVNTEAFF.